One and the same sample provided the 9 T cell receptor beta chains below, sequenced in a study of cytomegalovirus exposure and HLA in healthy donors. Primers included in the PCR were 60 Vbeta and 13 Jbeta primers. The assay was immunoSEQ multiplex PCR, and TCRdb's table has in-frame clones only and misses some. The sample carries 250,000 to 350,000 clones, about nine tenths recorded once. The sequencing sample was made of PBMCs. These receptors were taken from a middle-aged man in good health and CMV-seropositive.

The genes are TRBV28 and TRBJ1-6, with TRBD1 matching 7 bases. Unmatched junction bases numbered 6, after V lost 6 bases and J lost 4 bases. In germline, CDR1 is MDHEN, CDR2 SYDVKM. There are 15 residues in the CDR3. The CDR3 DNA is TGTGCCAGCAGGACCCAGGGACAGTATAATTCACCCCTCCACTTT. It yields the protein CASRTQGQYNSPLHF. The whole variable domain, filled in from reference TRBV28 and TRBJ1-6, reads DVKVTQSSRYLVKRTGEKVFLECVQDMDHENMFWYRQDPGLGLRLIYFSYDVKMKEKGDIPEGYSVSREKKERFSLILESASTNQTSMYLCASRTQGQYNSPLHFGNGTRLTVT.

The chain combines TRBV6-5 with TRBJ1-1; 8 bases align to TRBD1. CDR3 length equals 12 residues. Germline CDR1 MNHEY, CDR2 SVGAGI. The trim removed 7 bases at V and 3 bases at J, leaving 1 base unmatched. This CDR3 reads CASTGGDTEAFF. CDR3 bases: TGTGCCAGCACAGGGGGCGACACTGAAGCTTTCTTT.

The chain carries TRBV5-6 and TRBJ2-3; the match to TRBD1 covers 7 bases. The CDR3 is 14 amino acids. The germline gives CDR1 SGHDT, CDR2 YYEEEE. V lost 5 bases to trimming and J lost 0 bases; unmatched junction nucleotides: 3. This chain's CDR3 is CASRTGASTDTQYF. In DNA, the CDR3 is TGTGCCAGCAGAACAGGGGCCAGCACAGATACGCAGTATTTT.

The chain is built from TRBV27 and TRBJ2-1; D might be TRBD2 (6 bases). V shed 7 bases and J shed 4 bases, with 14 bases lying between them. CDR1 MNHEY and CDR2 SMNVEV come from the germline V gene (reference sequence). This CDR3 region has 14 residues. The CDR3 DNA follows: TGTGCCAGCATAGGGCGGGGAAGATACAATGAGCAGTTCTTC. Its translation: CASIGRGRYNEQFF.

The rearrangement uses TRBV7-9 and TRBJ2-7; 11 nucleotides match TRBD2. Germline V gene sequence: CDR1 SEHNR, CDR2 FQNEAQ (reference sequence). CDR3 size: 17 residues. The V segment lost 5 bases and the J segment 2 bases; nucleotides outside the gene matches: 11. The CDR3 reads CASSHKLTSGSPYEQYF. The CDR3, as DNA: TGTGCCAGCAGCCATAAACTTACTAGCGGGAGTCCCTACGAGCAGTACTTC.

This clone showed up just once. The rearrangement uses TRBV5-1 and TRBJ2-7, with 14 bases aligning to TRBD2. The CDR3 extends over 17 amino acids. V shed 2 bases, J shed 3 bases, and the junction held 7 bases outside the gene matches. Germline lookup yields CDR1 SGHRS and CDR2 YFSETQ. CDR3 in amino acids: CASSFVGTSGSLYEQYF. For the CDR3, the DNA is TGCGCCAGCAGCTTTGTCGGGACTAGCGGGAGTCTCTACGAGCAGTACTTC.

This rearrangement joins TRBV2 to TRBJ2-2; 10 bases are a match to TRBD2. V was clipped by 5 bases and J by 3 bases; unmatched bases: 0. There are 14 residues in the CDR3. The germline CDR1 and CDR2 sequences are SNHLY and FYNNEI. The CDR3 nucleotides read TGTGCCAGCAGTCTAGCGGGGGACACCGGGGAGCTGTTTTTT. This encodes CASSLAGDTGELFF.

The rearrangement uses TRBV28 and TRBJ2-7; 7 bases align to TRBD1. The CDR3 has 14 residues. The trim removed 3 bases at V and 4 bases at J, leaving 6 bases unmatched. Germline V CDR1 and CDR2: MDHEN, SYDVKM. The CDR3 DNA reads TGTGCCAGCAGTTTGGAGAGGGGGCGTTACGAGCAGTACTTC. It yields the protein CASSLERGRYEQYF. The full variable domain, its missing parts supplied by reference TRBV28 and TRBJ2-7, is DVKVTQSSRYLVKRTGEKVFLECVQDMDHENMFWYRQDPGLGLRLIYFSYDVKMKEKGDIPEGYSVSREKKERFSLILESASTNQTSMYLCASSLERGRYEQYFGPGTRLTVT.

This chain connects TRBV28 to TRBJ2-7; the D gene is possibly TRBD2 (6 bases). Between the trimmed V and J ends, which lost 5 bases and 2 bases, there was a span of 13 bases. The CDR3 consists of 14 residues. Germline assignment: CDR1 MDHEN and CDR2 SYDVKM. The CDR3 bases are TGTGCCAGCAGTCCCAGCGGGCCCGCCTACGAGCAGTACTTC. Protein: CASSPSGPAYEQYF.